This T cell receptor beta chain came from a study of T cells in Graves' hyperthyroidism and ophthalmopathy. It was RNA transcripts that yielded the amplified TCR beta CDR3 regions. During a first-round RT-PCR of the TCR CDR3, the HTBI primer set was used. TCRdb itself ran the multiplex PCR reads through MiXCR, one entry per CDR3 protein. This table holds around 440,000 distinct CDR3 sequences, more than 15% found once. Diagnoses were made from clinical symptoms, serum measures (thyroxine and TRAb), thyroid ultrasound and orbital computed tomography. The CDR3 loop spans 12 amino acids. CDR1 is SGHRS and CDR2 is YFSETQ in the germline V gene. This clonotype was picked up many times. Its ends do not fully match the called genes, so a read error is possible.

What was sequenced was blood. This clonotype was obtained from a woman under 30 with Graves' hyperthyroidism. V is TRBV5-1 and J is TRBJ1-1; D unresolved. In nucleotides, the CDR3 is TGTGCCAGCCGTCTCGGGAGCACTGAAGCTTTCTTT. The encoded protein is CASRLGSTEAFF.